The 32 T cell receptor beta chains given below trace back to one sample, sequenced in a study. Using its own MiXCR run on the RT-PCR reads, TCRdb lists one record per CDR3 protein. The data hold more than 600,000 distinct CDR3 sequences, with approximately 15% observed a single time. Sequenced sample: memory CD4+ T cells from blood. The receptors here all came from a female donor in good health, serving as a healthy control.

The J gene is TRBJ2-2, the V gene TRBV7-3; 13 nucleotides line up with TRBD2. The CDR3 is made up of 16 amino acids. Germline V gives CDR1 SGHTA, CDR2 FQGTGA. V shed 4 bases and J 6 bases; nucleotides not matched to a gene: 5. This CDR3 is CASSSLAGGPPGELFF. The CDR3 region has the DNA TGTGCCAGCAGCTCACTAGCGGGGGGGCCTCCCGGGGAGCTGTTTTTT.

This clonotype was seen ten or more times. The CDR3 sequence: CATSEWDNQETQYF. CDR3 DNA: TGTGCCACCAGTGAGTGGGACAACCAAGAGACCCAGTACTTC. The chain employs TRBV24-1 and TRBJ2-5; D perhaps matches TRBD1 (6 bases). V lost 4 bases to trimming and J lost 0 bases, with 8 bases between them. The CDR3 covers 14 residues. Germline V gives CDR1 KGHDR, CDR2 SFDVKD.

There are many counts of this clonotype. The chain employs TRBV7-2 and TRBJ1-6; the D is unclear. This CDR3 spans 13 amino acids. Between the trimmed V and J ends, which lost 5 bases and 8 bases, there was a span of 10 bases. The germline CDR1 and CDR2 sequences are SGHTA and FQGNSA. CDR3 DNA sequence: TGTGCCAGCAGCCCCCAGTGGGATTCACCCCTCCACTTT. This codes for CASSPQWDSPLHF.

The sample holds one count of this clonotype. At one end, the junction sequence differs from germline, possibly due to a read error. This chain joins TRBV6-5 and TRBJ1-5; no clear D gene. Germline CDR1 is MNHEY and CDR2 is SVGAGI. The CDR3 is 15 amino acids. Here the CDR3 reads CASGLWGDSNLPQHF. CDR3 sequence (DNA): TGTGCCAGCGGGCTATGGGGTGATAGCAATCTGCCCCAGCATTTT.

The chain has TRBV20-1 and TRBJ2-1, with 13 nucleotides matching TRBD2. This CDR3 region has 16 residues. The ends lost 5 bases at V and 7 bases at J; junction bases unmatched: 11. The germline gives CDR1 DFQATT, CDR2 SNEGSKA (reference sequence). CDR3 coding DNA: TGCAGTGCTGGACGTCTCTCGGGACTAGCGGGAAATGAGCAGTTCTTC. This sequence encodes CSAGRLSGLAGNEQFF.

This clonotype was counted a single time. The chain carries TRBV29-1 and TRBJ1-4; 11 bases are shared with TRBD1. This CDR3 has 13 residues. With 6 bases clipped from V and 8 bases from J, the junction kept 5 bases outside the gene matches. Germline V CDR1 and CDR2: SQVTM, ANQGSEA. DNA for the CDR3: TGCAGCGTGGGACAGGGGGGTGGAGAAAAACTGTTTTTT. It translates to CSVGQGGGEKLFF.

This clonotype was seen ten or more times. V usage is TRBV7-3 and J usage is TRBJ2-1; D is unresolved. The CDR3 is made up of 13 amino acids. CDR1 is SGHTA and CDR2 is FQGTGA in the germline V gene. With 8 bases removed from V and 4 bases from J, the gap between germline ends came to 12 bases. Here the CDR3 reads CASGWVGYNEQFF. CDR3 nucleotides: TGTGCCAGCGGATGGGTCGGTTACAATGAGCAGTTCTTC.

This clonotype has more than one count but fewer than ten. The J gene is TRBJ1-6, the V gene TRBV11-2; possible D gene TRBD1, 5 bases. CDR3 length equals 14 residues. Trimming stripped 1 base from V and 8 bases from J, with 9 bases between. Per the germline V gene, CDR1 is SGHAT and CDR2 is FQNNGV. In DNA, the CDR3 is TGTGCCAGCAGCTTAGTTAGGGGCGATTCACCCCTCCACTTT. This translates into CASSLVRGDSPLHF.

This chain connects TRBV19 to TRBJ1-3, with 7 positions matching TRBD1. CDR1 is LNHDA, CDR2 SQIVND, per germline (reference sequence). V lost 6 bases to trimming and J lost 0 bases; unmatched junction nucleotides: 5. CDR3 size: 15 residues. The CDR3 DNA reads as TGTGCCAGTAGCACAGGGGATACCTCTGGAAACACCATATATTTT. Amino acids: CASSTGDTSGNTIYF.

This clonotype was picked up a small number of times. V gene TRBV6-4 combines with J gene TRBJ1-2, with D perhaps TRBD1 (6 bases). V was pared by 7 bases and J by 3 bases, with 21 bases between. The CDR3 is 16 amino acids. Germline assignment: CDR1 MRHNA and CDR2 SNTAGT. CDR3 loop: CASTPDQGLLDYGYTF. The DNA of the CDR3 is TGTGCCAGCACCCCGGACCAGGGGTTGCTAGACTATGGCTACACCTTC.

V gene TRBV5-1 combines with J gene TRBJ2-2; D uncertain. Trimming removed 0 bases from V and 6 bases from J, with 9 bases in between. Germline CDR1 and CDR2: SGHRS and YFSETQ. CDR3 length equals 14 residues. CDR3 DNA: TGCGCCAGCAGCTTGGCATTGACGTCCGGGGAGCTGTTTTTT. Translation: CASSLALTSGELFF.

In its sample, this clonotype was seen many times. The CDR3 is CASSYSSMTPGGYEQYF. The CDR3 DNA reads TGTGCCAGCAGTTACTCGAGTATGACTCCCGGTGGCTACGAGCAGTACTTC. The rearrangement joins TRBV6-2 or TRBV6-3 to TRBJ2-7; no firm D call. Germline CDR1 MNHEY, CDR2 SVGEGT. The CDR3 loop spans 17 amino acids. V lost 0 bases to trimming and J lost 3 bases, with 18 bases between them.

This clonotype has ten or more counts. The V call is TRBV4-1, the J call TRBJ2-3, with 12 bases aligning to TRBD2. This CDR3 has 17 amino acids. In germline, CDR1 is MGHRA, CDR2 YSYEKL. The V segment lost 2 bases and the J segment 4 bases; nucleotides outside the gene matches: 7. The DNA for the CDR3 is TGCGCCAGCAGCCAAAAGAGACTAGCGGGAGACGCAGATACGCAGTATTTT. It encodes CASSQKRLAGDADTQYF.

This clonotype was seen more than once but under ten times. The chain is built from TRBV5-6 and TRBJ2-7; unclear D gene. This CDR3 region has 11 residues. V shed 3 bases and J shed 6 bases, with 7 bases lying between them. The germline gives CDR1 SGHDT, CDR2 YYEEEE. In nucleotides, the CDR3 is TGTGCCAGCAGCTCCCGGGCCGAGCAGTACTTC. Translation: CASSSRAEQYF.

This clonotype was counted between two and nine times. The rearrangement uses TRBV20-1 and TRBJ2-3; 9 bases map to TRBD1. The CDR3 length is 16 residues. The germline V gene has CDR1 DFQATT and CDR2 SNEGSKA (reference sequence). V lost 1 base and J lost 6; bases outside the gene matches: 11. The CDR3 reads CSARVGTGKSLDTQYF. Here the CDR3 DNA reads TGCAGTGCTAGAGTTGGGACAGGGAAATCTTTGGATACGCAGTATTTT.

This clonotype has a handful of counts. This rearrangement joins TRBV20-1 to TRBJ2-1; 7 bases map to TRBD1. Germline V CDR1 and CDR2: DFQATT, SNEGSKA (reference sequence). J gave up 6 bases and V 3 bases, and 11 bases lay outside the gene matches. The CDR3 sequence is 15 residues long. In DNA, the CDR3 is TGCAGTGCTAGTACCGGGACAGATTTGAGCAATGAGCAGTTCTTC. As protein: CSASTGTDLSNEQFF.

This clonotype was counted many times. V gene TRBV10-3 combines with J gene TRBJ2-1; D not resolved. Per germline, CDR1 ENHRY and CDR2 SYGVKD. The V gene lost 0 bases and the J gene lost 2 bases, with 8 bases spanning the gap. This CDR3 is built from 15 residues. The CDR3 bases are TGTGCCATCAGTGAGTCCGCAGGCGCCTACAATGAGCAGTTCTTC. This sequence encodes CAISESAGAYNEQFF.

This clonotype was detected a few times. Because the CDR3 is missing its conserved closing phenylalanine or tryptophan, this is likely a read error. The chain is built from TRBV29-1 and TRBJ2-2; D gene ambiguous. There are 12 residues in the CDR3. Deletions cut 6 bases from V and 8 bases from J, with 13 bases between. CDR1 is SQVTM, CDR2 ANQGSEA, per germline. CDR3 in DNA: TGCAGCGTGAATTGGAAGCGTGGGGAGCTGTTTATT. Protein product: CSVNWKRGELFI.

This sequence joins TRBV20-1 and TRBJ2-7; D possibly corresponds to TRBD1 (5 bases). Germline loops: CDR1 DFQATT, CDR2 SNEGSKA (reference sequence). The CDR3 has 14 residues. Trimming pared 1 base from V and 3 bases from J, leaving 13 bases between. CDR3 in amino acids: CSARVRTRYYEQYF. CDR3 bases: TGCAGTGCTAGAGTGAGGACACGATACTACGAGCAGTACTTC.

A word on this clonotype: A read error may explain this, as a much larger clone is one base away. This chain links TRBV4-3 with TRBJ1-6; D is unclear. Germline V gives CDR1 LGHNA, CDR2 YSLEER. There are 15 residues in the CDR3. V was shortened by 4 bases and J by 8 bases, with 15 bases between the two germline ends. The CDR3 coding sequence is TGCGCCAGCAGCCGAACCGGGATAGTGGATTCACCCCTCCACTTT. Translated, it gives CASSRTGIVDSPLHF.

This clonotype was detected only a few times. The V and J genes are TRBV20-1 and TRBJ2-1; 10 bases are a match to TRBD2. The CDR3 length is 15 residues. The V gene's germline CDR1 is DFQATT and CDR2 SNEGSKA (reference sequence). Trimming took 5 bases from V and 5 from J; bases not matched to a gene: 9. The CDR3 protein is CSAPIAGGRHNEQFF. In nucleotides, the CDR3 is TGCAGTGCTCCGATAGCGGGAGGCAGACACAATGAGCAGTTCTTC.

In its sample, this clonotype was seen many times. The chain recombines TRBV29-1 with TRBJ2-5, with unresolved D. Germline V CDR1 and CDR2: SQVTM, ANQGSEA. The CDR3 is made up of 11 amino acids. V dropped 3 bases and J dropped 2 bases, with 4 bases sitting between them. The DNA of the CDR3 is TGCAGCGTTGAGTGGCAAGAGACCCAGTACTTC. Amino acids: CSVEWQETQYF.

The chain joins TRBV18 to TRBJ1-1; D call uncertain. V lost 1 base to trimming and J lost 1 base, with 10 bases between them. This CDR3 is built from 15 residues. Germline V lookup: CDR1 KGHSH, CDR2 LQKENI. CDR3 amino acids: CASSPQPSRNTEAFF. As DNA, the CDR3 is TGTGCCAGCTCACCACAGCCCTCTCGGAACACTGAAGCTTTCTTT.

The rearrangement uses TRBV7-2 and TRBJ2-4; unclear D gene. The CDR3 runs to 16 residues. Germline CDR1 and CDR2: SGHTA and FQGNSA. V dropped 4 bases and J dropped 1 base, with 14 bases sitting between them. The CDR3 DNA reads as TGTGCCAGCAGCTCAGCCGCGCGGCTGGCCAAAAACATTCAGTACTTC. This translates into CASSSAARLAKNIQYF. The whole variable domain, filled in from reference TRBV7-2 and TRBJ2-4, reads GAGVSQSPSNKVTEKGKDVELRCDPISGHTALYWYRQSLGQGLEFLIYFQGNSAPDKSGLPSDRFSAERTGGSVSTLTIQRTQQEDSAVYLCASSSAARLAKNIQYFGAGTRLSVL.

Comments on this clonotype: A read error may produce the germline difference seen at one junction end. The CDR3 DNA sequence: TGTGCCAGCAGTGAAGCGCGGACAGGGTCGGGGTCGGGCTTC. It yields the protein CASSEARTGSGSGF. The gene calls are TRBV2 and TRBJ2-7, with 8 bases identical to TRBD1. CDR1 SNHLY and CDR2 FYNNEI come from the germline V gene. CDR3 length: 14 amino acids.

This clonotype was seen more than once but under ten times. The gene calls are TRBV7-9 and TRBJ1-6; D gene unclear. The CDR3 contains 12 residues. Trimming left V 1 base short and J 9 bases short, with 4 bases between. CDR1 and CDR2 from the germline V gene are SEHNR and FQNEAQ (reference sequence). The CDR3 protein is CASSLDISPLHF. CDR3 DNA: TGTGCCAGCAGCTTAGATATTTCACCCCTCCACTTT.

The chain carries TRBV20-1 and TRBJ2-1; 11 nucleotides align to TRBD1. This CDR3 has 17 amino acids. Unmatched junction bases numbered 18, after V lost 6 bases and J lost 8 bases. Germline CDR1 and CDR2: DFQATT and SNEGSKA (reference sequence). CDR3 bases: TGCAGTGCGTTCCCCCCGGGACAGGGGGTTTTTAATGATGAGCAGTTCTTC. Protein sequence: CSAFPPGQGVFNDEQFF.

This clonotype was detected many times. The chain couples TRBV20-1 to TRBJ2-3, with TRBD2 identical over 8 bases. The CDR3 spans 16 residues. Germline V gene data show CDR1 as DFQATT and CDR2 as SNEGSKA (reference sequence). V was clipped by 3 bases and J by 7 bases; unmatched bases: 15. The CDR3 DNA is TGCAGTGCTAGGGAAGCGGGGGCGCTCTTAAGGAATACGCAGTATTTT. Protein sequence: CSAREAGALLRNTQYF.

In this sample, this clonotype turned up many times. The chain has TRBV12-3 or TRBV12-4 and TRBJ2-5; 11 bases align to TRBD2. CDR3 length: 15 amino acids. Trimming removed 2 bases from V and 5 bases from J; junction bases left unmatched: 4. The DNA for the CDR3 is TGTGCCAGCAGTTTATTTACTAGCGGGAGCGAGACCCAGTACTTC. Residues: CASSLFTSGSETQYF.

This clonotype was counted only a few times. The CDR3 coding sequence is TGTGCCAGCAGCCAAGATCTTAGGGGTTTAGGGACCTTC. This sequence encodes CASSQDLRGLGTF. The chain is built from TRBV14 and TRBJ1-2; TRBD1 might be the D (5 bases). Looked up from germline, CDR1 is SGHDN and CDR2 is FVKESK. Trimming took 0 bases from V and 14 from J, leaving 16 bases between them. The CDR3 is 13 amino acids.

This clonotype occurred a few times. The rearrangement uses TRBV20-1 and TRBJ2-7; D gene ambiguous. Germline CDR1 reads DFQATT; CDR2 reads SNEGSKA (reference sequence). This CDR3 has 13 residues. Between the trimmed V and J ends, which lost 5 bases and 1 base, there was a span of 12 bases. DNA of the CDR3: TGCAGTGCTCCACGTCAGAGTTCCTACGAGCAGTACTTC. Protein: CSAPRQSSYEQYF.

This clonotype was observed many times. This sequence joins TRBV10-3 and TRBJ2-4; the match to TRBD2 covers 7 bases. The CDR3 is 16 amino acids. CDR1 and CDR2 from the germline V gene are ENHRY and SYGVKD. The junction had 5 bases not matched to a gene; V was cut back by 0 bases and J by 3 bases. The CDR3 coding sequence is TGTGCCATCAGTGAGTCGGGGGGGGGAAGCAAAAACATTCAGTACTTC. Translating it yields CAISESGGGSKNIQYF.